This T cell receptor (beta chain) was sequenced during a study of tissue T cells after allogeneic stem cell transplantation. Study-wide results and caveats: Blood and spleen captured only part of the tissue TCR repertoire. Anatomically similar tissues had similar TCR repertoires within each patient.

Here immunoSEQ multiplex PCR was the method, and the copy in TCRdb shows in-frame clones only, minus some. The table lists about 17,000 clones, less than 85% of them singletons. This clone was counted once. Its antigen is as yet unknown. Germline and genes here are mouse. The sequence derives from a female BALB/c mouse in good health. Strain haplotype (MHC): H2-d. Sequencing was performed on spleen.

The CDR3 DNA, read in part, is TGTGCCAGCAGTATTGACAGGGTTAGTCAAAACACCTTGTAC. Protein product: CASSIDRVSQNTLY. The whole CDR3 sequence reads CASSIDRVSQNTLYF. The rearrangement uses TRBV19 and TRBJ2-4; 7 positions match TRBD1. The CDR3 end falls 1 residue outside the read, so it is completed with the germline J gene. The CDR3 covers 15 residues. Germline V lookup: CDR1 FNHDT, CDR2 SITEND (reference sequence). Losses at the gene ends were 2 bases for V and 0 bases for J; bases not matched to a gene: 3.